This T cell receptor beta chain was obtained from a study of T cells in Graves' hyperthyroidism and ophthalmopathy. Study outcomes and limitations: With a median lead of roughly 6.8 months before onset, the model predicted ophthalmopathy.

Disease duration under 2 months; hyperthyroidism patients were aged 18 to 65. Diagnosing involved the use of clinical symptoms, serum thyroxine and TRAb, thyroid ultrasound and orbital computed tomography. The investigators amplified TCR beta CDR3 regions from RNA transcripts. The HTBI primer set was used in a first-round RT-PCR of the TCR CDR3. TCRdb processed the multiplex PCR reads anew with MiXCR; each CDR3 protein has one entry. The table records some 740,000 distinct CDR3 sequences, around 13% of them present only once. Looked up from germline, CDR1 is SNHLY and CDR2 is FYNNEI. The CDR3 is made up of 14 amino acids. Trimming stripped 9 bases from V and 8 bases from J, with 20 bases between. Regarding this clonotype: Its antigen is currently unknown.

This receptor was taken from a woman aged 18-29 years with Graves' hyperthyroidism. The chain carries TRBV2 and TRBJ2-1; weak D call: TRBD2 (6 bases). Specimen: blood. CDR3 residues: CASYRDSSFHEQFF. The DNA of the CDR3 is TGTGCCAGTTACCGGGACTCCTCTTTCCATGAGCAGTTCTTC.